The 17 T cell receptor beta chains below were found in one sample sequenced in a study of T cells in Graves' hyperthyroidism and ophthalmopathy. RNA transcripts served as the template for amplifying TCR beta CDR3 regions. The TCR CDR3 was amplified in a first-round RT-PCR using the HTBI primer set. TCRdb ran MiXCR on the multiplex PCR reads and lists one entry per CDR3 protein. The sample records fewer than 750,000 distinct CDR3 sequences, more than 12% being singletons. Sequenced: blood. These receptors all stem from a woman aged 45-59 years with Graves' ophthalmopathy.

This clonotype was seen ten or more times. The chain recombines TRBV18 with TRBJ2-1, with D possibly TRBD1 on 5 matching bases. There are 14 residues in the CDR3. V was trimmed by 6 bases and J by 4 bases, leaving 13 bases between them. The germline V gene has CDR1 KGHSH and CDR2 LQKENI. CDR3 sequence reads: CASSPKTAYNEQFF. The CDR3 coding sequence is TGTGCCAGCTCGCCGAAGACAGCGTACAATGAGCAGTTCTTC.

Ten or more counts support this clonotype. V is TRBV9 and J is TRBJ2-3, with TRBD1 as a possible D gene (5 bases). Germline lookup yields CDR1 SGDLS and CDR2 YYNGEE. The V end was cut by 0 bases, the J end by 1 base, with 12 bases between. The CDR3 has 16 residues. This CDR3 is CASSVGGSTGTDTQYF. CDR3 DNA sequence: TGTGCCAGCAGCGTAGGCGGTTCGACAGGCACAGATACGCAGTATTTT.

There are many counts of this clonotype. V is TRBV20-1 and J is TRBJ2-2; no reliable D call. Germline-derived CDR1 and CDR2 are DFQATT and SNEGSKA (reference sequence). The CDR3 runs to 11 residues. With 6 bases removed from V and 6 bases from J, the gap between germline ends came to 8 bases. Here the CDR3 DNA reads TGCAGTGCCCGGCGTGCCGGGGAGCTGTTTTTT. Its protein is CSARRAGELFF.

In its sample, this clonotype was seen a few times. The rearrangement links TRBV4-3 to TRBJ2-3; 13 positions match TRBD2. CDR1 and CDR2 (germline): LGHNA, YSLEER. Trimming cost V 2 bases and J 4 bases; bases outside gene matches: 6. The CDR3 totals 17 residues. The CDR3 nucleotides read TGCGCCAGCAGCCAAACTAGCGGGAGGGAGGCCGCAGATACGCAGTATTTT. Encoded protein: CASSQTSGREAADTQYF.

This clonotype was recorded many times. V usage is TRBV20-1 and J usage is TRBJ2-1; 7 bases map to TRBD2. The CDR3 spans 14 residues. The junction had 13 bases not matched to a gene; V was cut back by 5 bases and J by 9 bases. Per the germline V gene, CDR1 is DFQATT and CDR2 is SNEGSKA (reference sequence). The CDR3 sequence: CSAGGERVQSEQFF. The CDR3 nucleotides read TGCAGTGCTGGGGGGGAGAGGGTTCAGAGTGAGCAGTTCTTC.

For this clonotype: At one end the junction does not follow the germline gene, possibly because of a read error. This chain connects TRBV29-1 to TRBJ2-1, with 16 positions matching TRBD2. Germline V lookup: CDR1 SQVTM, CDR2 ANQGSEA. The CDR3 runs to 17 residues. The CDR3 spells CSVEEGTSGRAPYEQLF. The DNA for the CDR3 is TGCAGCGTTGAAGAAGGGACTAGCGGGAGGGCTCCGTATGAGCAGCTCTTC.

The V gene is TRBV27, the J gene TRBJ2-4; D is ambiguous. Germline V lookup: CDR1 MNHEY, CDR2 SMNVEV (reference sequence). This CDR3 region has 14 residues. Trimming removed 7 bases at V and 8 bases at J, with 18 bases between. This CDR3 reads CASTPKDSPDIQYF. As DNA, the CDR3 is TGTGCCAGCACACCCAAAGACTCCCCCGACATTCAGTACTTC.

This clonotype was observed many times. The genes are TRBV6-2 or TRBV6-3 and TRBJ1-5, with 7 bases aligning to TRBD1. Looked up from germline, CDR1 is MNHEY and CDR2 is SVGEGT. This CDR3 has 17 residues. V was clipped by 2 bases and J by 1 base; unmatched bases: 8. CDR3 loop: CASSYPGGFGSNQPQHF. In DNA form, the CDR3 reads TGTGCCAGCAGTTACCCAGGGGGTTTCGGAAGCAATCAGCCCCAGCATTTT.

At least ten counts were recorded for this clonotype. The CDR3, as DNA: TGTGCCAGCAGTACGCCTCCGGGACTAGCGGGAGGCCCTGCAGAGACCCAGTACTTC. It specifies CASSTPPGLAGGPAETQYF. This chain joins TRBV2 and TRBJ2-5, with TRBD2 identical over 15 bases. There are 19 residues in the CDR3. V dropped 5 bases and J dropped 4; count of bases not matched to a gene: 14. Germline assignment: CDR1 SNHLY and CDR2 FYNNEI.

This clonotype was detected many times. V gene TRBV24-1 combines with J gene TRBJ2-5, with D unclear. The CDR3 sequence is 10 residues long. Per germline, CDR1 KGHDR and CDR2 SFDVKD. Trimming took off 12 bases at V and 5 bases at J, with 9 bases between the two ends. CDR3 nucleotides: TGTGCCCACCAAGCGGAGACCCAGTACTTC. Its translation is CAHQAETQYF.

This clonotype was seen many times. V and J are TRBV10-3 and TRBJ2-1, with 7 bases that match TRBD2. Germline V CDR1 and CDR2: ENHRY, SYGVKD. This CDR3 is built from 13 residues. Trimming at V came to 10 bases and at J to 7 bases, leaving 10 bases not matched to a gene. The CDR3 protein is CATSGLNGNEQFF. The CDR3 coding sequence is TGTGCCACATCGGGACTAAACGGTAATGAGCAGTTCTTC.

At least ten counts were recorded for this clonotype. The V gene is TRBV7-8, the J gene TRBJ1-1, with a possible D match to TRBD1 (5 bases). With 5 bases removed from V and 7 bases from J, the gap between germline ends came to 14 bases. The CDR3 extends over 13 amino acids. The germline V gene has CDR1 SGHVS and CDR2 FQNEAQ. The CDR3 DNA is TGTGCCAGCAGCCGGGACCCCGGCGGTGAAGCTTTCTTT. Translation: CASSRDPGGEAFF.

This clonotype was picked up a small number of times. The CDR3, as DNA: TGTGCCAGCAGGGGGACTAGCGGGATCTTTTTAAGCACAGATACGCAGTATTTT. Amino acid sequence: CASRGTSGIFLSTDTQYF. The rearrangement uses TRBV2 and TRBJ2-3; 13 nucleotides match TRBD2. Germline V gene data show CDR1 as SNHLY and CDR2 as FYNNEI. J was trimmed by 0 bases and V by 6 bases; bases with no gene match: 9. The CDR3 has 18 amino acids.

This clonotype was recorded many times. V gene TRBV28 combines with J gene TRBJ2-7, with 7 bases identical to TRBD2. The CDR3 runs to 13 residues. V shed 4 bases, J shed 5 bases, and the junction held 5 bases outside the gene matches. Looked up from germline, CDR1 is MDHEN and CDR2 is SYDVKM. The CDR3 DNA reads as TGTGCCAGCAGTTACGCTGGGGGGGACGAGCAGTACTTC. Translating gives CASSYAGGDEQYF.

This clonotype was counted between two and nine times. At one end the junction does not follow the germline gene, possibly because of a read error. The chain combines TRBV20-1 with TRBJ2-2; D possibly corresponds to TRBD2 (6 bases). CDR3 length: 16 residues. The germline CDR1 and CDR2 sequences are DFQATT and SNEGSKA (reference sequence). The CDR3 nucleotides are TGCAGTGCTAGAGATTGGAGGGGACCGAACACCGGGGAGCTGCTTTTT. Protein: CSARDWRGPNTGELLF.

The chain joins TRBV19 to TRBJ1-5; 10 bases map to TRBD1. CDR3 length: 14 amino acids. V gave up 5 bases and J gave up 7 bases; unmatched junction bases: 5. Germline V gives CDR1 LNHDA, CDR2 SQIVND (reference sequence). This chain's CDR3 is CASSAGQGRQPQHF. As DNA, the CDR3 is TGTGCCAGTAGTGCGGGACAGGGGCGCCAGCCCCAGCATTTT.

Ten or more counts support this clonotype. This chain joins TRBV2 and TRBJ2-1, with 8 bases aligning to TRBD2. The CDR3 has 16 residues. V was clipped by 7 bases and J by 3 bases; unmatched bases: 11. The germline V gene encodes CDR1 SNHLY and CDR2 FYNNEI. CDR3 in amino acids: CASKTRGSGDYNEQFF. The CDR3 DNA follows: TGTGCCAGCAAGACCCGGGGTAGCGGGGACTACAATGAGCAGTTCTTC.